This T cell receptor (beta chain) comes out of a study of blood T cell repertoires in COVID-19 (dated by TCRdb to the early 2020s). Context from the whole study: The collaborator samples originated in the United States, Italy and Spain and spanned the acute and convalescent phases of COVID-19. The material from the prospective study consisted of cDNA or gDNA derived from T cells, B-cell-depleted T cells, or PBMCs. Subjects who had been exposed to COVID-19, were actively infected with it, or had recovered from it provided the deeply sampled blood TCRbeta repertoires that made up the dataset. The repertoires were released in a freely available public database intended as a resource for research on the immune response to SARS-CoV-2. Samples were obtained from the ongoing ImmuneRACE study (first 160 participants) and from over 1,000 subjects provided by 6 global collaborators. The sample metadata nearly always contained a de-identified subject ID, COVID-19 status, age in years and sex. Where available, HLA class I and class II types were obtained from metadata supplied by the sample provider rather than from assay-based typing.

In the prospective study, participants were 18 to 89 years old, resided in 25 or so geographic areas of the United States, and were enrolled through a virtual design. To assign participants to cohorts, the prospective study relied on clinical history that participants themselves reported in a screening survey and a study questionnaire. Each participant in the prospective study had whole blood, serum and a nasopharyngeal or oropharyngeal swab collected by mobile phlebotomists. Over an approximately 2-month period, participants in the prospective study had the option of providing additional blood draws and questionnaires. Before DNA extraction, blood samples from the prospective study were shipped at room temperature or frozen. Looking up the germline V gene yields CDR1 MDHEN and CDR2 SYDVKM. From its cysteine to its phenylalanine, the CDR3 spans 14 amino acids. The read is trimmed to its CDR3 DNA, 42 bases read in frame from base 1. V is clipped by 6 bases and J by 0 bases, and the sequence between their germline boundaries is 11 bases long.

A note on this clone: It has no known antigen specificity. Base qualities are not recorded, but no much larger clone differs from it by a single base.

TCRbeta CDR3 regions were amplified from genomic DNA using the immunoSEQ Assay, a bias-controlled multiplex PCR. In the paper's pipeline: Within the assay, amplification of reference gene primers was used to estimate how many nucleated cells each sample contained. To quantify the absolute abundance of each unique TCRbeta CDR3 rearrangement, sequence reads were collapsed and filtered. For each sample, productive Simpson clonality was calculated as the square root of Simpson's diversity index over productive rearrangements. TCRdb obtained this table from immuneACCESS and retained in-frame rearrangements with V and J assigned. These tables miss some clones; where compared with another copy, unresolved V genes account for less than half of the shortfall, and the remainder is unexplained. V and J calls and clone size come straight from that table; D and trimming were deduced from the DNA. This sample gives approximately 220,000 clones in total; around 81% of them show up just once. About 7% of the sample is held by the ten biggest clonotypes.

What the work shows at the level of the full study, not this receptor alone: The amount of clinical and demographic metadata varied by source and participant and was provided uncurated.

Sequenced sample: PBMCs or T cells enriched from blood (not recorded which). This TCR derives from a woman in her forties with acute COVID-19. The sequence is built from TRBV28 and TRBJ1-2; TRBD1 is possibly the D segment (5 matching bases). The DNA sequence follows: TGTGCCAGCAGCCGGGGGGGGACTAACTATGGCTACACCTTC. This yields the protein CASSRGGTNYGYTF.